These 12 T cell receptor beta chains were all obtained from the same sample, sequenced in a study of CD8 T cells in Susac syndrome (dated by TCRdb to the late 2010s). The library was prepared using the immunoSEQ multiplex PCR assay. RNA was extracted using the RNeasy kit, and roughly 0.5 to 1 microgram was reverse transcribed with random hexamers. TCRdb ran its own pipeline on the public reads, namely fastp trimming at Q25 and MiXCR clone calling, and kept in-frame beta chains. Rows merge per CDR3 protein into single entries with the most common DNA and genes. This sample gives approximately 190,000 distinct CDR3 sequences in total; around nine tenths of them show up just once. The ten top clones hold 0.085% to 0.1% of the sample. The sequenced sample was CD4+ T cells from PBMCs. All receptors derive from a human donor with Susac syndrome.

This chain joins TRBV5-6 and TRBJ2-7, with a weak D call TRBD1 (5 bases). The germline CDR1 and CDR2 sequences are SGHDT and YYEEEE. CDR3 length equals 13 residues. Trimming pared 4 bases from V and 4 bases from J, leaving 12 bases between. CDR3 nucleotide sequence: TGTGCCAGCAGCGTCAGGGTCGAATACGAGCAGTACTTC. This translates into CASSVRVEYEQYF.

This clonotype was picked up one time. The V and J genes are TRBV10-3 and TRBJ2-5; TRBD2 matches at 8 bases. The CDR3 has 15 residues. Germline V gene sequence: CDR1 ENHRY, CDR2 SYGVKD. J gave up 4 bases and V 4 bases, and 8 bases lay outside the gene matches. CDR3 nucleotide sequence: TGTGCCATCAGTGGAAGCGGGGGCGCCGGAGAGACCCAGTACTTC. Amino acid sequence: CAISGSGGAGETQYF.

J is TRBJ1-5 and V is TRBV5-8, with D uncertain. This CDR3 has 15 residues. V lost 2 bases, J lost 3 bases, and 12 bases lay in between. Germline CDR1 SGHTS, CDR2 YDEGEE. The CDR3: CASSFSHRNNQPQHF. CDR3 DNA sequence: TGTGCCAGCAGCTTTAGTCATAGAAACAATCAGCCCCAGCATTTT.

CDR3 sequence reads: CASSAQGQYNEKLFF. DNA of the CDR3: TGTGCCAGCAGCGCCCAAGGACAGTATAATGAAAAACTGTTTTTT. The chain is built from TRBV9 and TRBJ1-4; a weak D match, TRBD1 (6 bases). Deletions cut 3 bases from V and 4 bases from J, with 13 bases between. CDR1 SGDLS and CDR2 YYNGEE come from the germline V gene. This CDR3 comprises 15 residues.

This clonotype is a singleton in its sample. The chain's CDR3 is CSVSFGQGRQVEQYF. In nucleotides, the CDR3 is TGCAGCGTTTCTTTCGGACAGGGGAGGCAGGTCGAGCAGTACTTC. The genes are TRBV29-1 and TRBJ2-7; 9 bases are shared with TRBD1. Germline-derived CDR1 and CDR2 are SQVTM and ANQGSEA. V lost 5 bases, J lost 6 bases, and 14 bases stayed unmatched. This CDR3 is 15 amino acids long.

The J gene is TRBJ1-3, the V gene TRBV30; D not certain. CDR1 and CDR2 from the germline V gene are GTSNPN and SVGIG (reference sequence). The CDR3 extends over 13 amino acids. V dropped 4 bases and J dropped 5 bases, with 12 bases sitting between them. The CDR3: CAWTSSLRNTIYF. Written as DNA, the CDR3 is TGTGCCTGGACCAGCTCTCTCCGAAACACCATATATTTT.

The chain combines TRBV25-1 with TRBJ1-1; D might be TRBD1 (6 bases). Between the trimmed V and J ends, which lost 3 bases and 4 bases, there was a span of 12 bases. Germline values: CDR1 MGHDK, CDR2 SYGVNS. The CDR3 sequence is 14 residues long. The CDR3 DNA is TGTGCCAGCAGTGAGGGACATGCGGGCACTGAAGCTTTCTTT. Encoded protein: CASSEGHAGTEAFF.

This sequence joins TRBV19 and TRBJ2-5; no definite D call. The CDR3 is 18 amino acids. Per the germline V gene, CDR1 is LNHDA and CDR2 is SQIVND (reference sequence). The V end lost 8 bases, the J end lost 5 bases, and 30 bases lay between the germline ends. In DNA, the CDR3 is TGTGCCAGTTCGGACGAATCTGCATCCCAAGGTGTAGGGGAGACCCAGTACTTC. It encodes CASSDESASQGVGETQYF.

This clonotype was observed a handful of times. At one boundary the junction diverges from the germline segment, which might be a read error. V and J are TRBV7-7 and TRBJ2-5, with TRBD1 identical over 8 bases. The length of the CDR3 is 13 residues. CDR1 is SSHAT and CDR2 is FNYEAQ in the germline V gene (reference sequence). The CDR3 spells CASSQGARETQYF. The CDR3 DNA is TGTGCTAGCAGTCAGGGGGCGCGGGAGACCCAGTACTTC.

This CDR3 is CAPITPARYGYTF. The CDR3 bases are TGTGCCCCAATAACCCCAGCAAGATATGGCTACACCTTC. The V and J genes are TRBV19 and TRBJ1-2, with D uncertain. The CDR3 runs to 13 residues. V was shortened by 11 bases and J by 5 bases, with 18 bases between the two germline ends. Germline CDR1 reads LNHDA; CDR2 reads SQIVND (reference sequence).

This chain links TRBV4-1 with TRBJ2-5, with 11 bases that match TRBD2. Germline V CDR1 and CDR2: MGHRA, YSYEKL. Trimming took 0 bases from V and 1 from J; bases not matched to a gene: 7. This CDR3 has 18 residues. The CDR3 DNA follows: TGCGCCAGCAGCCAAGATGGGGGGGGGACTAGCGGCCAAGAGACCCAGTACTTC. Residues: CASSQDGGGTSGQETQYF.

The gene calls are TRBV7-8 and TRBJ2-3, with 8 bases identical to TRBD2. The CDR3 runs 17 residues. Germline lookup yields CDR1 SGHVS and CDR2 FQNEAQ. Trimming took 0 bases from V and 4 from J; bases not matched to a gene: 9. CDR3 coding DNA: TGTGCCAGCAGCTTAGCGGTAGCGGGGATGGGGGCAGATACGCAGTATTTT. Translated: CASSLAVAGMGADTQYF.